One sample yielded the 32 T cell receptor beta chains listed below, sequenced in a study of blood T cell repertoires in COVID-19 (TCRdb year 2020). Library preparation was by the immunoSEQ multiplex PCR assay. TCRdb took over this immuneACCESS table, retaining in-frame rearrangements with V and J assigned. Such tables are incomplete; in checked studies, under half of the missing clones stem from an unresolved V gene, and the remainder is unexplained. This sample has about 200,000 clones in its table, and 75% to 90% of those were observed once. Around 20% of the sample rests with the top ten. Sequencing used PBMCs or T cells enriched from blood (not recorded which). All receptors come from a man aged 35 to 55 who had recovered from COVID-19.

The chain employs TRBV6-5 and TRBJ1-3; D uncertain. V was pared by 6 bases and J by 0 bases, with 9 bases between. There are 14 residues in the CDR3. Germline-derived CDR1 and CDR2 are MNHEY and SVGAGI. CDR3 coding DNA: TGTGCCAGCAGCGTGGTTAGCTCTGGAAACACCATATATTTT. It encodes CASSVVSSGNTIYF.

The CDR3 sequence is CSGARTGGWHEQFF. The CDR3 DNA is TGCAGCGGGGCCCGGACAGGGGGCTGGCATGAGCAGTTCTTC. The gene calls are TRBV29-1 and TRBJ2-1, with 11 bases matching TRBD1. The CDR3 length is 14 residues. V trimming: 7 bases; J trimming: 8 bases; junction bases outside the gene matches: 10. Germline CDR1 reads SQVTM; CDR2 reads ANQGSEA.

The CDR3 loop is CASSSGTDPAQETQYF. The CDR3 DNA is TGTGCCAGCAGCTCTGGGACAGATCCAGCCCAAGAGACCCAGTACTTC. The chain joins TRBV5-5 to TRBJ2-5, with 7 bases fitting TRBD1. The germline V gene encodes CDR1 SGHKS and CDR2 YYEKEE (reference sequence). The CDR3 runs to 16 residues. Trimming at V came to 3 bases and at J to 1 base, leaving 9 bases not matched to a gene.

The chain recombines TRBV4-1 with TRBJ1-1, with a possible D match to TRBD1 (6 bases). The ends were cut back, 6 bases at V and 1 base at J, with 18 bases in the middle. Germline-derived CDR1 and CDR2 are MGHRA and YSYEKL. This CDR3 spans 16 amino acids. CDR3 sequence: CASSSTQTGANTEAFF. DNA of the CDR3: TGCGCCAGCAGTTCAACGCAGACAGGAGCGAACACTGAAGCTTTCTTT.

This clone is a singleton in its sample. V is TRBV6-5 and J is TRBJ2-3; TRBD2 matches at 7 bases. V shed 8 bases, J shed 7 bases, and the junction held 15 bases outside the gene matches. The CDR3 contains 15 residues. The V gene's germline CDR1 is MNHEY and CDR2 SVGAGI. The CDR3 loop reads CASGRSASGYNTQYF. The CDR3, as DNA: TGTGCCAGCGGACGGTCGGCTAGCGGATATAATACGCAGTATTTT.

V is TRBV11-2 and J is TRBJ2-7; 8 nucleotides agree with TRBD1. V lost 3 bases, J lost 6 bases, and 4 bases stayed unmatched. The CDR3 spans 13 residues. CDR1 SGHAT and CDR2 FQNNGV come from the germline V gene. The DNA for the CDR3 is TGTGCCAGCAGCTTCCGACAGGGGAGCGAGCAGTACTTC. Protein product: CASSFRQGSEQYF.

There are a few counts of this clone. The CDR3 nucleotides read TGTGCCAGCAGTGGTGAGGATCAGCCCCAGCATTTT. This codes for CASSGEDQPQHF. V and J are TRBV2 and TRBJ1-5; D call uncertain. CDR3 length equals 12 residues. Trimming took off 4 bases at V and 5 bases at J, with 6 bases between the two ends. Germline loops: CDR1 SNHLY, CDR2 FYNNEI. The variable domain in full, with the rest retrieved from reference TRBV2 and TRBJ1-5, is EPEVTQTPSHQVTQMGQEVILRCVPISNHLYFYWYRQILGQKVEFLVSFYNNEISEKSEIFDDQFSVERPDGSNFTLKIRSTKLEDSAMYFCASSGEDQPQHFGDGTRLSIL.

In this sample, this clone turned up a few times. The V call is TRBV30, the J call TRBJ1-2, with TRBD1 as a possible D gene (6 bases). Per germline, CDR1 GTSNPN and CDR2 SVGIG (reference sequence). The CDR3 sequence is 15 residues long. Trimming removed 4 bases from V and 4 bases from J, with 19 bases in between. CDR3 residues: CAWILSGQQGYGYTF. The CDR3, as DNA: TGTGCCTGGATCCTTTCGGGACAACAAGGCTATGGCTACACCTTC.

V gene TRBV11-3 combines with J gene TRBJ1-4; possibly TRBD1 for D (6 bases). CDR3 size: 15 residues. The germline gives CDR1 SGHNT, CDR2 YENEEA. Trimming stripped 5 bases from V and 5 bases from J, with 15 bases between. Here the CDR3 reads CASSTSGGTNEKLFF. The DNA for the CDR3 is TGTGCCAGCAGCACTTCGGGGGGCACCAATGAAAAACTGTTTTTT.

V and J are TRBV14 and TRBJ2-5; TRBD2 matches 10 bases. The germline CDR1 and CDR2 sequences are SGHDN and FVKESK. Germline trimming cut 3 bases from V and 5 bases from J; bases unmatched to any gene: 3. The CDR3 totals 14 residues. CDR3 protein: CASSQLAGGETQYF. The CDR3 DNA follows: TGTGCCAGCAGCCAGTTAGCGGGAGGCGAGACCCAGTACTTC.

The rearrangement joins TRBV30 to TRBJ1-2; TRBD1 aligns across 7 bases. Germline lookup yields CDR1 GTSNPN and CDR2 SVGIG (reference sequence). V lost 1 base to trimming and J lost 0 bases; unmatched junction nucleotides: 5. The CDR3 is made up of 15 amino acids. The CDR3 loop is CAWSAPGTANYGYTF. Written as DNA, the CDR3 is TGTGCCTGGAGTGCCCCCGGGACAGCTAACTATGGCTACACCTTC.

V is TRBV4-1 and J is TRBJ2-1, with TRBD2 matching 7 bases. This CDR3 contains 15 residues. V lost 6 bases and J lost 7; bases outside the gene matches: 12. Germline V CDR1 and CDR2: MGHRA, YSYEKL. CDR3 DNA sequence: TGCGCCAGCAGTCGCTTGGGACTACCTGAGAATGAGCAGTTCTTC. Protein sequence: CASSRLGLPENEQFF.

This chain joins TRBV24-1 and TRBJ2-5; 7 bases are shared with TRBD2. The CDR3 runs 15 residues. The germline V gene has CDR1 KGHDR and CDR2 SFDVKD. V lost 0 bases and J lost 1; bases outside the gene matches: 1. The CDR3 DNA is TGTGCCACCAGTGATTTGAGCGGGACCCAAGAGACCCAGTACTTC. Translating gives CATSDLSGTQETQYF.

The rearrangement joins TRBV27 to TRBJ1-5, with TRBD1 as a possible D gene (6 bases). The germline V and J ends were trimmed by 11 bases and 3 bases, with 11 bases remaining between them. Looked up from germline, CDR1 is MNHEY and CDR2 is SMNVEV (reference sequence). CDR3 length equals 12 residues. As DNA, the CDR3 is TGTGCCCTACAGGGTGACAATCAGCCCCAGCATTTT. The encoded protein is CALQGDNQPQHF.

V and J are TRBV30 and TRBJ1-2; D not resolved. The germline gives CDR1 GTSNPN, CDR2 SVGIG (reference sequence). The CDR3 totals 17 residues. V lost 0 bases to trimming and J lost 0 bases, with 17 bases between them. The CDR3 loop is CAWSVLPALTSNYGYTF. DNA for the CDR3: TGTGCCTGGAGTGTACTACCGGCGCTTACTTCTAACTATGGCTACACCTTC.

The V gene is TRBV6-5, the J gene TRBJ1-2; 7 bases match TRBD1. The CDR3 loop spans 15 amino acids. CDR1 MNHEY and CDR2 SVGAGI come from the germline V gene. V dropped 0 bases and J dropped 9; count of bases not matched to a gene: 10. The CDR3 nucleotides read TGTGCCAGCAGTTACTCCCGAAGGACCAGGGGGAGCTACACCTTC. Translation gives CASSYSRRTRGSYTF.

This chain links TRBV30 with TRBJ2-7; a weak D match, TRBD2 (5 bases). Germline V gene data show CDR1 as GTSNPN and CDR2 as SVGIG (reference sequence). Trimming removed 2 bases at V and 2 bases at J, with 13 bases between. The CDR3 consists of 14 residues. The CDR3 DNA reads TGTGCCTGGAGTTCGCGGGCCGGTCCCTACGAGCAGTACTTC. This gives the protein CAWSSRAGPYEQYF.

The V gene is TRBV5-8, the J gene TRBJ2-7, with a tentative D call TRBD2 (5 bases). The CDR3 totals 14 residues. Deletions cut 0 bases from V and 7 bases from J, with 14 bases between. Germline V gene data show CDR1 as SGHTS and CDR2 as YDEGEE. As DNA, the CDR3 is TGTGCCAGCAGCTTGGGGTGGGAGAAGGGAGAGCAGTACTTC. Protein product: CASSLGWEKGEQYF.

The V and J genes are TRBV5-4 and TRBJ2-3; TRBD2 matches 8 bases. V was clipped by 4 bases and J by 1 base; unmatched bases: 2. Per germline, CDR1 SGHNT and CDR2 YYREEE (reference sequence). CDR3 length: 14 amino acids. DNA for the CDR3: TGTGCCAGCAGCGTGACTAGCGGCACAGATACGCAGTATTTT. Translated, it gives CASSVTSGTDTQYF.

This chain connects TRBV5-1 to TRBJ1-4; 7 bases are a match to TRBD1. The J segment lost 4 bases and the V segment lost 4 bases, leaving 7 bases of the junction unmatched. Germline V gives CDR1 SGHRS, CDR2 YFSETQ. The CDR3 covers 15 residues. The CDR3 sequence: CASSLEGQYNEKLFF. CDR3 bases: TGCGCCAGCAGCCTGGAGGGACAGTATAATGAAAAACTGTTTTTT.

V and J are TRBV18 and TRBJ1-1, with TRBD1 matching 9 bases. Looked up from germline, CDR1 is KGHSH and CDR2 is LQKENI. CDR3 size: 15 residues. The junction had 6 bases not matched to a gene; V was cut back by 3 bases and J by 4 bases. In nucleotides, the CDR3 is TGTGCCAGCTCACCCCAAACAGGGGGCGGCACTGAAGCTTTCTTT. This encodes CASSPQTGGGTEAFF.

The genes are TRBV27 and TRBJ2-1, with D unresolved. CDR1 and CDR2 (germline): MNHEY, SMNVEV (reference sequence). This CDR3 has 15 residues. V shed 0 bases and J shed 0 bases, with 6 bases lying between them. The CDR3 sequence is CASSLSASSYNEQFF. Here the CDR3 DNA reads TGTGCCAGCAGTTTATCGGCCAGCTCCTACAATGAGCAGTTCTTC.

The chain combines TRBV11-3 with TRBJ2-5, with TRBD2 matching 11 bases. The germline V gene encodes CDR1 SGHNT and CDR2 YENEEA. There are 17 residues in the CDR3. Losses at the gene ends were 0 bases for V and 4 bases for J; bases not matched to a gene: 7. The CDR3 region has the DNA TGTGCCAGCAGCTTAGACGGTTTAGGGACTAGCGGAGAGACCCAGTACTTC. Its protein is CASSLDGLGTSGETQYF.

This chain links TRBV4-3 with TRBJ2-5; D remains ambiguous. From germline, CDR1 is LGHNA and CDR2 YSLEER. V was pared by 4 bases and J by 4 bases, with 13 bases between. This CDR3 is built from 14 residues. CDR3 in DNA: TGCGCCAGCAGCCGCGCGCTGGGCACAGAGACCCAGTACTTC. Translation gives CASSRALGTETQYF.

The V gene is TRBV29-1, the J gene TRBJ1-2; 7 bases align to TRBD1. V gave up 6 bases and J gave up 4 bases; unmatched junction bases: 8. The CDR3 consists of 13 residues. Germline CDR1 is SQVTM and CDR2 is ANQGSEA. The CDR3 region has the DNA TGCAGCGTCAGAGAGGGGGCGAGCTATGGCTACACCTTC. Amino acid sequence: CSVREGASYGYTF.

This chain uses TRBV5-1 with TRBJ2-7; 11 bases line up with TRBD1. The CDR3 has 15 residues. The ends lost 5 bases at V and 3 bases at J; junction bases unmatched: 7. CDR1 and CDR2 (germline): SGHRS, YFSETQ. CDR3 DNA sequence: TGCGCCAGCAGACGCTCCGGGACAGGGGGCTACGAGCAGTACTTC. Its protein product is CASRRSGTGGYEQYF.

The CDR3 sequence: CATSRPDRGHTEAFF. CDR3 nucleotides: TGTGCCACCAGCAGACCGGACAGGGGGCACACTGAAGCTTTCTTT. The chain couples TRBV15 to TRBJ1-1, with 11 nucleotides matching TRBD1. This CDR3 is built from 15 residues. Per germline, CDR1 LNHNV and CDR2 YYDKDF (reference sequence). V trimming: 2 bases; J trimming: 3 bases; junction bases outside the gene matches: 2.

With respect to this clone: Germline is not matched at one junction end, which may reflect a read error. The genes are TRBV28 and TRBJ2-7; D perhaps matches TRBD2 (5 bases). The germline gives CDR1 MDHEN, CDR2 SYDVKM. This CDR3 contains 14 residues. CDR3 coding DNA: TGTGCCAGCGGCCCACGGCAGACTAAGGGCGACGGGCACTTC. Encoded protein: CASGPRQTKGDGHF.

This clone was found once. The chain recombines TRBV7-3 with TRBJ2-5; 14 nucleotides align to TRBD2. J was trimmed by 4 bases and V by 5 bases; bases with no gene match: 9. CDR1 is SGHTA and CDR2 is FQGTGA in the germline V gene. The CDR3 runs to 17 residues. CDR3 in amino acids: CASSPGLAGGGGETQYF. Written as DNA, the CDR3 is TGTGCCAGCAGCCCAGGACTAGCGGGAGGCGGGGGAGAGACCCAGTACTTC. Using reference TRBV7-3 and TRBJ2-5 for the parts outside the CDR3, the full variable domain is GAGVSQTPSNKVTEKGKYVELRCDPISGHTALYWYRQSLGQGPEFLIYFQGTGAADDSGLPNDRFFAVRPEGSVSTLKIQRTERGDSAVYLCASSPGLAGGGGETQYFGPGTRLLVL.

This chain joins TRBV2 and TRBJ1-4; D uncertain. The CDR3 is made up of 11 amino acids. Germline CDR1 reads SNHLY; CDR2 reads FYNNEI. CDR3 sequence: CVARANEKLFF. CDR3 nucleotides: TGTGTTGCGAGGGCTAATGAAAAACTGTTTTTT.

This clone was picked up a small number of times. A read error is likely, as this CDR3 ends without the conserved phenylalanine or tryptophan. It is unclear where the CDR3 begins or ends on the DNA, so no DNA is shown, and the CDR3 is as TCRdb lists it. CDR3 amino acids: CSVEARGRIDL. The chain is built from TRBV29-1 and TRBJ1-2; the DNA was not used to check the table's D call, TRBD1. The CDR3 region is 11 residues in length, termini included. Germline lookup yields CDR1 SQVTM and CDR2 ANQGSEA.

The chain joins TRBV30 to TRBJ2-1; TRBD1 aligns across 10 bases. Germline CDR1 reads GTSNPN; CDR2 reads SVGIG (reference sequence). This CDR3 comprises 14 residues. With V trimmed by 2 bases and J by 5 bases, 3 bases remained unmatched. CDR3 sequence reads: CAWSLGQGNNEQFF. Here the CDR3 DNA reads TGTGCCTGGAGTTTGGGACAGGGGAACAATGAGCAGTTCTTC.